The present T cell receptor beta chain was sequenced within a study of shared clonotypes between healthy human individuals. Study background: CD4 naive and memory got three plates each, CD8 naive two, CD8 memory one.

Concerning this clone itself: Its antigen is undetermined.

The authors ran the assay at deep level. Sequencing used immunoSEQ multiplex PCR; TCRdb keeps in-frame clones, though not all of them. The sample holds about 2,100,000 clones, 85% to 95% seen once. Study results and limitations: Blood was the only sampled material, and tissue repertoires likely differ.

In the naive CD8 group, cells lacked CD45RO and were positively selected for CCR7, so terminally differentiated effector memory CD45RA+ cells were left out. This CDR3 is 13 amino acids long. Germline V CDR1 and CDR2: MDHEN, SYDVKM. V lost 3 bases and J lost 3, with 8 bases in between. This clonotype was sampled from a man younger than 35 in good health. Some clones in this sample may be carry-over from other donors' samples. V is TRBV28 and J is TRBJ2-5; the D is unclear. The sample was naive CD8+ T cells from PBMCs. CDR3 protein: CASSFGQEETQYF. CDR3 coding DNA: TGTGCCAGCAGTTTCGGCCAGGAAGAGACCCAGTACTTC.